This TCR beta chain came from a study of ipilimumab plus nivolumab after autologous stem cell transplantation. The germline V and J ends were trimmed by 1 base and 1 base, with 4 bases remaining between them. CDR3 size: 13 residues. Germline CDR1 SGHTA, CDR2 FQGNSA. This table comes from immunoSEQ multiplex PCR, and its TCRdb copy is limited to in-frame clones, with some not included. The table lists 17,000 or so clones, approximately 79% of them singletons. This TCR came from a male donor with diffuse large B-cell lymphoma. The source material was PBMCs, sampled in a trial of ipilimumab plus nivolumab as post-transplant consolidation. The chain recombines TRBV7-2 with TRBJ1-1; D gene uncertain. CDR3 sequence: CASSLDTNTEAFF. In DNA, the CDR3 is TGTGCCAGCAGCTTAGACACGAACACTGAAGCTTTCTTT.